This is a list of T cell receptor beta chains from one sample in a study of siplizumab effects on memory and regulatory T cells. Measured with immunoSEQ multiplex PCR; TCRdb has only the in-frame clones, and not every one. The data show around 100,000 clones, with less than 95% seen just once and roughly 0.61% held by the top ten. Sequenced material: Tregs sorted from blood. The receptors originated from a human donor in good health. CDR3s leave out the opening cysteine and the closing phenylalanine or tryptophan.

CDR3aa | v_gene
ASSLWLLGVHTGELF | TRBV7-9
ASSPGRGANYGYT | TRBV18
ASSHGQQGNQPQH | TRBV7-8
ASSIRLGQASYEQY | TRBV19
ASSFRFTDTQY | TRBV9
ASSPLSWTQF | TRBV7-8
ASSLSIFRSGGVNEQF | TRBV27
ASSQVLAGGQETQY | TRBV4-1
ASTRGWQGPGYGYT | TRBV5-6
ASRKSGRDTGELF | TRBV11-2
ASSTHLAGTGWGNQPQH | TRBV28
ASSVDVTDTQY | TRBV9
ASSSGTGRVREY | TRBV5-4
ASSPGSLAGGSLETQY | TRBV7-2
ASSPKAALGHT | TRBV18
ATIFGANVLT | TRBV15
ASSRQTNTEAF | TRBV10-1
AWTPKVQGGNTIY | TRBV30
ASSRSYSGQLTGELF | TRBV4-1
ASSWDRYNEKLF | TRBV6-5
ASSSLGQGY | TRBV11-2
ASSEGTGDQGQY | TRBV6-1
ATSRRTLVLAKNIQY | TRBV15
ASSPGGNLYEQY | TRBV18
ASSAGTSDYNEQF | TRBV9
ASSQLAGEYEQY | TRBV14
ASRTGERTYNSPLH | TRBV28
ASSYGGSSGANVLT | TRBV6-5
ASRSLAASYEQY | TRBV27
ASSARTSGRTKNIQY | TRBV7-2
ASSFGNFRGTEAF | TRBV5-6
ATRRTGNTIY | TRBV19
AEWREGRKLSTDTQY | TRBV5-6
ASRRAGGYEQY | TRBV27
ASSLHRVGGYT | TRBV27
ASSQVGRETYEQY | TRBV4-2
ASSLYRGTFYEQY | TRBV27
ASSADRVKGYT | TRBV6-1
ASSVQGKDEQY | TRBV9
ASSFRTSGRAPNTGELF | TRBV11-2
ASSPLLNTEAF | TRBV6-5
ASSQEGTGGVVGYT | TRBV4-1
ATSRGPLTRSAEAF | TRBV15